The 30 T cell receptor beta chains below come from one sample, sequenced in a study of response to subunit inactivated influenza vaccine. Each CDR3 protein is one row after TCRdb ran MiXCR on the RT-PCR reads. The sample lists more than 450,000 distinct CDR3 sequences, 12% occurring once. The sequencing here drew on PBMCs from blood, taken on the day of vaccination. These receptors all stem from a man in his fifties who received an inactivated influenza vaccine.

The chain uses TRBV4-3 and TRBJ2-1; a possible D gene is TRBD2 (5 bases). CDR1 LGHNA and CDR2 YSLEER come from the germline V gene. The ends were cut back, 1 base at V and 9 bases at J, with 16 bases in the middle. The CDR3 extends over 15 amino acids. CDR3 DNA: TGCGCCAGCAGCCAAGCTAGCACTTATGGAAGTGAGCAGTTCTTC. As protein: CASSQASTYGSEQFF.

There are a few counts of this clonotype. The V call is TRBV24-1, the J call TRBJ2-1, with D possibly matching TRBD2 (5 bases). The V gene lost 4 bases and the J gene lost 7 bases, with 13 bases spanning the gap. Germline loops: CDR1 KGHDR, CDR2 SFDVKD. CDR3 length equals 14 residues. Here the CDR3 reads CATSDSRVRNEQFF. Written as DNA, the CDR3 is TGTGCCACCAGTGACTCGCGGGTGAGGAATGAGCAGTTCTTC.

This clonotype was observed a few times. V usage is TRBV24-1 and J usage is TRBJ2-2; tentatively, D is TRBD2 (5 bases). Trimming pared 12 bases from V and 4 bases from J, leaving 11 bases between. This CDR3 has 12 residues. Per the germline V gene, CDR1 is KGHDR and CDR2 is SFDVKD. CDR3 sequence (DNA): TGTGCCGCTTCCGCGGGCACCGGGGAGCTGTTTTTT. Residues: CAASAGTGELFF.

Only a few counts were recorded for this clonotype. The chain uses TRBV7-2 and TRBJ2-1, with 9 bases identical to TRBD1. CDR1 is SGHTA, CDR2 FQGNSA, per germline. Trimming removed 1 base from V and 7 bases from J; junction bases left unmatched: 11. CDR3 length equals 17 residues. CDR3 amino acids: CASSLVIVFDRGNEQFF. The CDR3 DNA is TGTGCCAGCAGCTTAGTTATAGTTTTCGACAGGGGGAATGAGCAGTTCTTC.

In this sample, this clonotype turned up a few times. The chain carries TRBV28 and TRBJ2-7, with no clear D. Germline CDR1 is MDHEN and CDR2 is SYDVKM. Trimming removed 6 bases from V and 3 bases from J, with 6 bases in between. CDR3 length equals 11 residues. The CDR3 loop is CASRVHYEQYF. For the CDR3, the DNA is TGTGCCAGCAGGGTACACTACGAGCAGTACTTC.

This clonotype was counted at least ten times. CDR3 loop: CASSSRLDNEQFF. The CDR3 region has the DNA TGTGCCAGCAGCTCCCGGCTGGATAATGAGCAGTTCTTC. V is TRBV7-8 and J is TRBJ2-1; D remains ambiguous. The CDR3 spans 13 residues. Between the trimmed V and J ends, which lost 4 bases and 7 bases, there was a span of 11 bases. The germline V gene encodes CDR1 SGHVS and CDR2 FQNEAQ.

The chain links TRBV7-2 to TRBJ1-4; 8 bases are a match to TRBD1. This CDR3 region has 15 residues. Germline V gene data show CDR1 as SGHTA and CDR2 as FQGNSA. The ends lost 5 bases at V and 7 bases at J; junction bases unmatched: 9. CDR3 nucleotide sequence: TGTGCCAGCAGCCCCCCCAGGGGGCGAGGTGAAAAACTGTTTTTT. It yields the protein CASSPPRGRGEKLFF.

This clonotype was picked up many times. V usage is TRBV3-1 and J usage is TRBJ1-6; D unclear. The germline V and J ends were trimmed by 4 bases and 7 bases, with 14 bases remaining between them. The germline gives CDR1 LGHDT, CDR2 YNNKEL (reference sequence). This CDR3 region has 15 residues. The CDR3 sequence is CASSPSVQGNSPLHF. The CDR3 nucleotides are TGTGCCAGCAGCCCGTCGGTTCAAGGGAATTCACCCCTCCACTTT.

This clonotype was counted a few times. The chain joins TRBV15 to TRBJ1-6, with D possibly TRBD1 on 5 matching bases. The V end lost 7 bases, the J end lost 10 bases, and 14 bases lay between the germline ends. The length of the CDR3 is 13 residues. From germline, CDR1 is LNHNV and CDR2 YYDKDF (reference sequence). The CDR3 here is CATTRRGESPLHF. The CDR3 DNA sequence: TGTGCCACCACTAGGCGGGGGGAATCACCCCTCCACTTT.

This clonotype was counted between two and nine times. The chain combines TRBV27 with TRBJ2-7; tentative D call: TRBD1 (6 bases). V lost 4 bases and J 5 bases, leaving 18 bases between the germline ends. Germline lookup yields CDR1 MNHEY and CDR2 SMNVEV (reference sequence). CDR3 length: 15 amino acids. DNA for the CDR3: TGTGCCAGCAGTTGGTACCGGGACAAGGCCCACGAGCAGTACTTC. It codes for CASSWYRDKAHEQYF.

The gene calls are TRBV11-2 and TRBJ2-5; TRBD1 aligns across 8 bases. The germline CDR1 and CDR2 sequences are SGHAT and FQNNGV. J gave up 9 bases and V 4 bases, and 10 bases lay outside the gene matches. CDR3 length: 14 residues. CDR3 DNA: TGTGCCAGCAGCTCCAGGGACAGGCTTCAGGCCCAGTACTTC. Translating gives CASSSRDRLQAQYF.

The genes are TRBV20-1 and TRBJ2-5; D might be TRBD1 (5 bases). V was cut by 6 bases and J by 0 bases, with 11 bases left in between. CDR3 length equals 13 residues. Germline V gene sequence: CDR1 DFQATT, CDR2 SNEGSKA (reference sequence). As DNA, the CDR3 is TGCAGTGCCAAGGGGCCCGACCAAGAGACCCAGTACTTC. As protein: CSAKGPDQETQYF.

At least ten counts were recorded for this clonotype. The rearrangement joins TRBV11-2 to TRBJ2-3; a possible D gene is TRBD2 (7 bases). V dropped 7 bases and J dropped 0 bases, with 17 bases sitting between them. In germline, CDR1 is SGHAT, CDR2 FQNNGV. The CDR3 loop spans 16 amino acids. The CDR3, as DNA: TGTGCCAGCATCCAGATAGGGGGGGGTAGCACAGATACGCAGTATTTT. Translation: CASIQIGGGSTDTQYF.

The chain links TRBV7-2 to TRBJ2-4; 9 positions match TRBD2. The length of the CDR3 is 16 residues. Germline V gives CDR1 SGHTA, CDR2 FQGNSA. The V gene end was trimmed by 2 bases and the J gene end by 8 bases; junction bases not matched to a gene: 10. CDR3 DNA: TGTGCCAGCAGCTTATGGGGCGGGGGGGCCGGGCACATTCAGTACTTC. Amino acids: CASSLWGGGAGHIQYF.

This clonotype was picked up a small number of times. The chain links TRBV20-1 to TRBJ1-1, with D unclear. The germline CDR1 and CDR2 sequences are DFQATT and SNEGSKA (reference sequence). The ends were cut back, 7 bases at V and 0 bases at J, with 9 bases in the middle. CDR3 length: 12 residues. The CDR3 sequence is CSVTEVNTEAFF. The CDR3 region has the DNA TGCAGTGTAACAGAAGTGAACACTGAAGCTTTCTTT.

The gene calls are TRBV12-3 or TRBV12-4 and TRBJ2-1, with TRBD2 matching 9 bases. The CDR3 has 16 residues. V lost 5 bases and J lost 0; bases outside the gene matches: 5. The chain's CDR3 is CASSPLAGFSYNEQFF. For the CDR3, the DNA is TGTGCCAGCAGTCCGCTAGCGGGGTTCTCCTACAATGAGCAGTTCTTC.

This clonotype was found a few times. The V gene is TRBV24-1, the J gene TRBJ2-7; D not resolved. In germline, CDR1 is KGHDR, CDR2 SFDVKD. Trimming removed 3 bases from V and 6 bases from J, with 14 bases in between. The CDR3 spans 14 residues. The CDR3 reads CATSDLDIPGEQYF. The CDR3 DNA reads TGTGCCACCAGTGATCTAGACATTCCGGGCGAGCAGTACTTC.

The chain has TRBV4-2 and TRBJ2-1; 12 bases are a match to TRBD2. CDR3 length: 17 amino acids. Germline V CDR1 and CDR2: LGHNA, YNFKEQ. J lost 9 bases, V lost 4 bases, and 13 bases had no gene match. Here the CDR3 reads CASSLLSPSGRACEQFF. Here the CDR3 DNA reads TGTGCCAGCAGCCTCCTCTCCCCTAGCGGGAGGGCCTGTGAGCAGTTCTTC.

This chain links TRBV5-5 with TRBJ2-7, with D unresolved. The length of the CDR3 is 14 residues. Between the trimmed V and J ends, which lost 8 bases and 0 bases, there was a span of 15 bases. Germline CDR1 is SGHKS and CDR2 is YYEKEE (reference sequence). CDR3 bases: TGTGCCAGGAGCCCCGGGCTATCCTCCTACGAGCAGTACTTC. It yields the protein CARSPGLSSYEQYF.

The V call is TRBV29-1, the J call TRBJ1-1; D gene unclear. CDR3 length: 12 amino acids. Trimming stripped 3 bases from V and 8 bases from J, with 13 bases between. Germline V CDR1 and CDR2: SQVTM, ANQGSEA. The CDR3 here is CSVDLGGREAFF. Here the CDR3 DNA reads TGCAGCGTTGACCTAGGCGGGCGAGAAGCTTTCTTT.

This clonotype was seen only a few times. This sequence joins TRBV28 and TRBJ2-7; TRBD1 aligns across 9 bases. Germline V gives CDR1 MDHEN, CDR2 SYDVKM. The CDR3 consists of 17 residues. Losses at the gene ends were 5 bases for V and 6 bases for J; bases not matched to a gene: 17. The CDR3 here is CASSINRWDRASGEQYF. DNA of the CDR3: TGTGCCAGCAGTATAAATCGGTGGGACAGGGCCAGTGGCGAGCAGTACTTC.

This clonotype was detected a few times. The chain is built from TRBV12-5 and TRBJ1-1; D gene uncertain. Looked up from germline, CDR1 is LGHNT and CDR2 is FRNRAP. Trimming removed 1 base from V and 8 bases from J, with 8 bases in between. The CDR3 is 12 residues long. The CDR3 here is CASGLAPDEAFF. CDR3 DNA: TGTGCTAGTGGTTTGGCCCCGGACGAAGCTTTCTTT. Supplemented by reference TRBV12-5 and TRBJ1-1, the full variable domain reads DARVTQTPRHKVTEMGQEVTMRCQPILGHNTVFWYRQTMMQGLELLAYFRNRAPLDDSGMPKDRFSAEMPDATLATLKIQPSEPRDSAVYFCASGLAPDEAFFGQGTRLTVV.

The table lists this clonotype with a few counts. The chain carries TRBV7-2 and TRBJ2-1; D remains unclear. Germline V lookup: CDR1 SGHTA, CDR2 FQGNSA. The CDR3 runs to 15 residues. The ends were cut back, 5 bases at V and 3 bases at J, with 14 bases in the middle. CDR3 in amino acids: CASSARYGSYNEQFF. The CDR3 region has the DNA TGTGCCAGCAGCGCAAGGTACGGTAGCTACAATGAGCAGTTCTTC.

This clonotype has a handful of counts. V is TRBV20-1 and J is TRBJ2-1; 7 nucleotides line up with TRBD2. Unmatched junction bases numbered 10, after V lost 2 bases and J lost 6 bases. Per germline, CDR1 DFQATT and CDR2 SNEGSKA (reference sequence). This CDR3 spans 15 amino acids. The DNA of the CDR3 is TGCAGTGCTAGACTCACTCTAGCGGATCCCAATGAGCAGTTCTTC. Protein product: CSARLTLADPNEQFF.

Remarks on this clonotype: No conserved phenylalanine or tryptophan is present at the end of the CDR3, so a read error is the likely explanation. The chain carries TRBV7-8 and TRBJ2-1; 7 nucleotides align to TRBD2. The V segment lost 2 bases and the J segment 3 bases; nucleotides outside the gene matches: 7. This CDR3 is built from 16 residues. Germline assignment: CDR1 SGHVS and CDR2 FQNEAQ. This CDR3 reads CASSLLERGFYNEQFL. CDR3 sequence (DNA): TGTGCCAGCAGCTTACTTGAGCGGGGATTCTACAATGAGCAGTTCCTC.

The genes are TRBV11-2 and TRBJ2-5; possible D gene TRBD2, 5 bases. CDR1 and CDR2 (germline): SGHAT, FQNNGV. Trimming left V 5 bases short and J 1 base short, with 14 bases between. CDR3 size: 15 residues. In DNA form, the CDR3 reads TGTGCCAGCAGCCCAGCCAGCGGCCCCCAAGAGACCCAGTACTTC. This translates into CASSPASGPQETQYF. Variable domain in full (rest from reference TRBV11-2 and TRBJ2-5): EAGVAQSPRYKIIEKRQSVAFWCNPISGHATLYWYQQILGQGPKLLIQFQNNGVVDDSQLPKDRFSAERLKGVDSTLKIQPAKLEDSAVYLCASSPASGPQETQYFGPGTRLLVL.

The chain joins TRBV5-1 to TRBJ2-1, with 11 bases matching TRBD2. The junction had 11 bases not matched to a gene; V was cut back by 4 bases and J by 8 bases. This CDR3 contains 16 residues. Germline V gene data show CDR1 as SGHRS and CDR2 as YFSETQ. CDR3 nucleotide sequence: TGCGCCAGCAGCCTTTCGACTAGCGGGATCGTCGATGAGCAGTTCTTC. It specifies CASSLSTSGIVDEQFF.

This clonotype came up a few times. J is TRBJ2-1 and V is TRBV5-5; TRBD2 aligns across 9 bases. The CDR3 has 15 residues. The germline V gene encodes CDR1 SGHKS and CDR2 YYEKEE (reference sequence). V shed 6 bases, J shed 6 bases, and the junction held 10 bases outside the gene matches. Here the CDR3 reads CASTNWAGGGNEQFF. CDR3 nucleotides: TGTGCCAGCACCAATTGGGCGGGAGGGGGCAATGAGCAGTTCTTC.

This clonotype has more than one count but fewer than ten. Written as DNA, the CDR3 is TGCAGTGCTAGAGTAAATGAAAAACTGTTTTTT. This translates into CSARVNEKLFF. This chain connects TRBV20-1 to TRBJ1-4; D is uncertain. The CDR3 is made up of 11 amino acids. The V gene lost 1 base and the J gene lost 5 bases, with 2 bases spanning the gap. Germline values: CDR1 DFQATT, CDR2 SNEGSKA (reference sequence).

This clonotype was seen a few times. The chain uses TRBV7-3 and TRBJ2-3; 7 bases match TRBD2. Per germline, CDR1 SGHTA and CDR2 FQGTGA. The CDR3 is 12 amino acids. After removal of 6 bases from V and 10 bases from J, the junction contained 7 bases not matched to a gene. The CDR3 region is CASSLAASPQYF. The CDR3 DNA reads TGTGCCAGCAGTCTAGCGGCATCTCCGCAGTATTTT. The full variable domain, its missing parts supplied by reference TRBV7-3 and TRBJ2-3, is GAGVSQTPSNKVTEKGKYVELRCDPISGHTALYWYRQSLGQGPEFLIYFQGTGAADDSGLPNDRFFAVRPEGSVSTLKIQRTERGDSAVYLCASSLAASPQYFGPGTRLTVL.